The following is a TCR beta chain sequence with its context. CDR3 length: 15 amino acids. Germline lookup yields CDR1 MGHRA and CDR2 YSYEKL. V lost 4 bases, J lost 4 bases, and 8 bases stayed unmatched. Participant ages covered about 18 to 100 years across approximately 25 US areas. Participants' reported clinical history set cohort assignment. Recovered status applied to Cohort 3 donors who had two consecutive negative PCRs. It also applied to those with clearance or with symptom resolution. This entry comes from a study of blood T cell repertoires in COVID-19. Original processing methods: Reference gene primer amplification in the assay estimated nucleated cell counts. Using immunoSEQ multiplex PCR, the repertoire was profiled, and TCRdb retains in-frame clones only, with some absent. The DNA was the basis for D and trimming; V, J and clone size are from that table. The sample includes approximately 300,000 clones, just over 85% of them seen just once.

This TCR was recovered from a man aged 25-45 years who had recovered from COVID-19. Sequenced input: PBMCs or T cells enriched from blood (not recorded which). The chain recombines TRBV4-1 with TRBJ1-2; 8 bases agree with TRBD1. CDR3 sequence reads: CASSLPDREGYGYTF. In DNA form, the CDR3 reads TGCGCCAGCAGCCTCCCGGACAGGGAGGGCTATGGCTACACCTTC.